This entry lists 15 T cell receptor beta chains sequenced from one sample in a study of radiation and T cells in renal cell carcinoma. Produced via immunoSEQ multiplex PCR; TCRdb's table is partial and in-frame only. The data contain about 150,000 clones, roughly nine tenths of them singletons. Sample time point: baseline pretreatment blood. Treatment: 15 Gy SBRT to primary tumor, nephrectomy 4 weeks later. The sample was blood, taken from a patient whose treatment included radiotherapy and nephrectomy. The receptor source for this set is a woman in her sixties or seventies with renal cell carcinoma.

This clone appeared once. DNA for the CDR3: TGTGCCAGCAGCTCGACCGGGACAGCAGGAAACACCATATATTTT. Its translation is CASSSTGTAGNTIYF. J is TRBJ1-3 and V is TRBV7-9, with 7 bases identical to TRBD1. Per germline, CDR1 SEHNR and CDR2 FQNEAQ (reference sequence). The CDR3 has 15 amino acids. V gave up 4 bases and J gave up 4 bases; unmatched junction bases: 7.

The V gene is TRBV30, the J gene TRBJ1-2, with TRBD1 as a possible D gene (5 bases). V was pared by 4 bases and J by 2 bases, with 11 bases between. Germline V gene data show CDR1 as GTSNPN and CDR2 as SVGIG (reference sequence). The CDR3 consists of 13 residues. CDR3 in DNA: TGTGCCTGGAATAGAGAGGGGAACTATGGCTACACCTTC. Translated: CAWNREGNYGYTF.

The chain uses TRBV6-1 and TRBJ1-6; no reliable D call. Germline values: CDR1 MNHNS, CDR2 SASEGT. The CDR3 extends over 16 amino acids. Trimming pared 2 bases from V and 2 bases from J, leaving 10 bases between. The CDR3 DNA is TGTGCCAGCAGTGAACTACGGGTGACCTATAATTCACCCCTCCACTTT. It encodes CASSELRVTYNSPLHF.

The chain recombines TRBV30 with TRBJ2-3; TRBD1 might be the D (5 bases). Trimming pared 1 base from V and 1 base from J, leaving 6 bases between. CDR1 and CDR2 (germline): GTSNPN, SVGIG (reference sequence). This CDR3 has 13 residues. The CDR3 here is CAWSGRGTDTQYF. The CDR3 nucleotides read TGTGCCTGGAGTGGCAGGGGCACAGATACGCAGTATTTT.

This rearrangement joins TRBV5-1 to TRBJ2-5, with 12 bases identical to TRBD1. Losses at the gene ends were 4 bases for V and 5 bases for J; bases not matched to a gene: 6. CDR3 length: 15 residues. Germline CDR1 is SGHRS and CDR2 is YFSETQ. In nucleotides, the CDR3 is TGCGCCAGCAGCCTGGGACAGGGGGCGGGGGAGACCCAGTACTTC. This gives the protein CASSLGQGAGETQYF.

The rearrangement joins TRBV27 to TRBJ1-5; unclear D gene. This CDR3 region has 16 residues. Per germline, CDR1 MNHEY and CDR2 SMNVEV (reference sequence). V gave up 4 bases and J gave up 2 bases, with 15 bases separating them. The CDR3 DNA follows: TGTGCCAGCAGTTCACGCCGGGGAGAGGGCAATCAGCCCCAGCATTTT. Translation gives CASSSRRGEGNQPQHF.

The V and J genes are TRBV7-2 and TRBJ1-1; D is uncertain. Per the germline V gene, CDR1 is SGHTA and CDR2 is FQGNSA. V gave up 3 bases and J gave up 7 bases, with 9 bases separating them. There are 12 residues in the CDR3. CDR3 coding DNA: TGTGCCAGCAGCTTGACGGGCGGTGAAGCTTTCTTT. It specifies CASSLTGGEAFF.

CDR3 bases: TGTGCCAGCAGCTCTCCAGGTTACAATGAGCAGTTCTTC. Translating gives CASSSPGYNEQFF. The J gene is TRBJ2-1, the V gene TRBV7-2; no clear D gene. This CDR3 is built from 13 residues. CDR1 is SGHTA, CDR2 FQGNSA, per germline. V dropped 4 bases and J dropped 4 bases, with 8 bases sitting between them. Variable domain in full (rest from reference TRBV7-2 and TRBJ2-1): GAGVSQSPSNKVTEKGKDVELRCDPISGHTALYWYRQSLGQGLEFLIYFQGNSAPDKSGLPSDRFSAERTGGSVSTLTIQRTQQEDSAVYLCASSSPGYNEQFFGPGTRLTVL.

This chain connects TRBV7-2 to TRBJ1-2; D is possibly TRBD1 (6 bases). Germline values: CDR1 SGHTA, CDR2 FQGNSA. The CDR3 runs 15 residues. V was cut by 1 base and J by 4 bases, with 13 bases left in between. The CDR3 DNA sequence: TGTGCCAGCAGCTTAGAGGTCAGGGGAGTCTATGGCTACACCTTC. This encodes CASSLEVRGVYGYTF.

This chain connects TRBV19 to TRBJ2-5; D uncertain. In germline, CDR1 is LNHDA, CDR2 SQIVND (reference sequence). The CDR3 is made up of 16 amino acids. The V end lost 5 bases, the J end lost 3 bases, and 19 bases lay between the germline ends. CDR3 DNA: TGTGCCAGTAGTCCTTTATTGGGGTCCCCCAAAGAGACCCAGTACTTC. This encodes CASSPLLGSPKETQYF.

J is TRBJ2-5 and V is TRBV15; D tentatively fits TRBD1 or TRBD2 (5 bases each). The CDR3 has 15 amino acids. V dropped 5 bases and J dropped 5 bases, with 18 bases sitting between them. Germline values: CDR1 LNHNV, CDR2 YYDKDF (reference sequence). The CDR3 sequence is CATSPILDWDETQYF. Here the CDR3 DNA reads TGTGCCACCAGCCCCATCCTGGACTGGGACGAGACCCAGTACTTC.

The CDR3 bases are TGCAGCGTTGGGCCAGGGCTCAATCAGCCCCAGCATTTT. The encoded protein is CSVGPGLNQPQHF. This chain connects TRBV29-1 to TRBJ1-5; D perhaps matches TRBD1 (5 bases). The CDR3 is 13 amino acids. V lost 4 bases and J lost 3, with 10 bases in between. Germline CDR1 SQVTM, CDR2 ANQGSEA.

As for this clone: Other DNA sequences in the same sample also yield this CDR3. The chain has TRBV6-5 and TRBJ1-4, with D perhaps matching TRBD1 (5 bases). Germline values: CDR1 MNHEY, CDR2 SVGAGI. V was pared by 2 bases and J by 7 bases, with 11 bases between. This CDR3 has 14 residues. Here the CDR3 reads CASSYGRVGEKLFF. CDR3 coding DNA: TGTGCCAGCAGTTACGGCAGGGTGGGTGAAAAACTGTTTTTT.

DNA for the CDR3: TGTGCCACCAGTCCCCACAGCTACGAGCAGTACTTC. As protein: CATSPHSYEQYF. This chain links TRBV15 with TRBJ2-7; D gene uncertain. Germline V gene sequence: CDR1 LNHNV, CDR2 YYDKDF (reference sequence). With 6 bases removed from V and 3 bases from J, the gap between germline ends came to 9 bases. The CDR3 runs to 12 residues.

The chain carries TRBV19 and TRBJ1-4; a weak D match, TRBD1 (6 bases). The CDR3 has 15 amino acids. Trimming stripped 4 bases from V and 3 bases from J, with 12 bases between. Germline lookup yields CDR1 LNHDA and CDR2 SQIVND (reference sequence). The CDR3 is CASSRLGGPNEKLFF. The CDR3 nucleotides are TGTGCCAGTAGTAGGCTCGGGGGCCCTAATGAAAAACTGTTTTTT.